The present T cell receptor (beta chain) was sequenced within a study of T cells in Graves' hyperthyroidism and ophthalmopathy. Regarding the study as a whole: A 13 V-J model separated ophthalmopathy from stable hyperthyroidism.

In patients aged 18 to 65, hyperthyroidism was newly diagnosed, with duration under 2 months. V shed 5 bases and J shed 0 bases, with 11 bases lying between them. Germline-derived CDR1 and CDR2 are MNHNS and SASEGT. This CDR3 has 15 residues. Using RNA transcripts as the source, TCR beta CDR3 regions were amplified. The primer set for the first-round RT-PCR of the TCR CDR3 was HTBI. MiXCR, applied by TCRdb to the multiplex PCR reads, yields one record per CDR3 protein. The top ten clones hold about 17% of a sample with about 560,000 distinct CDR3 sequences, 15% to 20% of them seen once. As concerns this clonotype: Its antigen is currently unknown.

This clonotype was sampled from a woman aged 18-29 years with Graves' hyperthyroidism. This chain links TRBV6-1 with TRBJ1-3; D remains unclear. Sequencing was performed on blood. Written as DNA, the CDR3 is TGTGCCAGCAGTATGGTAGACGGCTCTGGAAACACCATATATTTT. Translating it yields CASSMVDGSGNTIYF.